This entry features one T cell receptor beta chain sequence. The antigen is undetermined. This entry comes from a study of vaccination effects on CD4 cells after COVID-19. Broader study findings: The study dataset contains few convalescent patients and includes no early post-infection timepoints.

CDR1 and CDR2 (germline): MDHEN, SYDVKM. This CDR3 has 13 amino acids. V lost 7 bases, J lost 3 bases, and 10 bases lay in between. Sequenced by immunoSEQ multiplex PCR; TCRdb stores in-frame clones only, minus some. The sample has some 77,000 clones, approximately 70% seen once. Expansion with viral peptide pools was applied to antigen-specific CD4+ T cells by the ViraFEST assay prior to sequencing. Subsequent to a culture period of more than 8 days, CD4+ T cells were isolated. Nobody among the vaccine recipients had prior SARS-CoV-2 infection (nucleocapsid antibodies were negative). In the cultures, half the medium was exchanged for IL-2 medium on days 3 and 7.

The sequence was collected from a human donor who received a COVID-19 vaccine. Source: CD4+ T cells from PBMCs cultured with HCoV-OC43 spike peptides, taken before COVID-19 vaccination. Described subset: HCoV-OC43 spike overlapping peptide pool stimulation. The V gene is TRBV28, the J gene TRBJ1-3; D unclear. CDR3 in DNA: TGTGCCAGCACCAACGGGATTGGAAACACCATATATTTT. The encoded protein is CASTNGIGNTIYF.